Sequencing of this T cell receptor (beta chain) was carried out in a study of control samples from healthy donors and cancer patients. The germline gives CDR1 SGDLS, CDR2 YYNGEE. This CDR3 comprises 13 residues. Trimming left V 4 bases short and J 6 bases short, with 14 bases between. The table came from immunoSEQ multiplex PCR; TCRdb's copy has only in-frame clones and leaves some out. The table includes roughly 80,000 clones, approximately 92% detected once. The genes are TRBV9 and TRBJ2-7; D ambiguous. Material: blood. This clonotype was obtained from a woman aged 55-70 years in good health. The CDR3 loop is CASSPTTPSEQYF. CDR3 nucleotide sequence: TGTGCCAGCAGCCCAACAACCCCGAGCGAGCAGTACTTC.